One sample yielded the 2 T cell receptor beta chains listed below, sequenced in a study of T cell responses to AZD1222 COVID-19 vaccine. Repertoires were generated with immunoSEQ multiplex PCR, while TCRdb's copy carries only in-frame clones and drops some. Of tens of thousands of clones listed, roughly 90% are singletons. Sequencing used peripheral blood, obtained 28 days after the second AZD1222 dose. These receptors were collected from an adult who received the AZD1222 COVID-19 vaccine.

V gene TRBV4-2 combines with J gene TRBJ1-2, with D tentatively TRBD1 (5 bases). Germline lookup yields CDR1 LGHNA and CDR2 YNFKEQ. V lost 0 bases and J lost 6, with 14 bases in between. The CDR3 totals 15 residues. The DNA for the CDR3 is TGTGCCAGCAGCCAAGATCTCGGCAGGGAAAATGGCTACACCTTC. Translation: CASSQDLGRENGYTF.

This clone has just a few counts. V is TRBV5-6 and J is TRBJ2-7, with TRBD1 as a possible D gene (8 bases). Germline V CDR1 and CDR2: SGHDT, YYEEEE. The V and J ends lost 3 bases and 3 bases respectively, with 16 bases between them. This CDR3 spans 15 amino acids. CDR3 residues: CASSWGGQANYEQYF. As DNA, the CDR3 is TGTGCCAGCAGCTGGGGGGGACAGGCAAACTACGAGCAGTACTTC.